The clone carrying this T cell receptor (beta chain) was detected ten times or more. Its specificity is not known. The second PCR ran roughly 6 to 11 cycles with a sample-barcoded 5' primer and J-beta primers. Every cDNA was tagged by a template-switch adaptor with 12 random nucleotides. TCRdb used MiXCR to reprocess the 5' RACE reads, holding one entry per CDR3 protein. The table has around 870,000 distinct CDR3 sequences, around 28% seen once. The data were obtained in a study of blood T cells in healthy people across ages. V dropped 3 bases and J dropped 5 bases, with 12 bases sitting between them. Germline lookup yields CDR1 KGHDR and CDR2 SFDVKD. This CDR3 region has 14 residues. Study-level points and caveats: Compared with aged donors, long-lived donors showed fewer expanded clones, suggesting selection. The authors considered diversity estimates from one million T cells to be underestimates.

Sequenced material: blood. This rearrangement joins TRBV24-1 to TRBJ2-5, with D perhaps given as TRBD1 or TRBD2 (5 bases each). This TCR derives from a woman older than 75 in good health. Here the CDR3 reads CATSDPGTLETQYF. The CDR3 coding sequence is TGTGCCACCAGTGATCCCGGGACGTTGGAGACCCAGTACTTC.